This T cell receptor (beta chain) was captured in a study of cytomegalovirus exposure and HLA in healthy donors. Samples came from healthy bone marrow donors. Germline CDR1 and CDR2: MNHEY and SVGAGI. The CDR3 is 15 residues long. V lost 4 bases to trimming and J lost 5 bases; unmatched junction nucleotides: 8. For this clone: Its antigen is currently unknown.

Study outcomes and limitations: In a later analysis, HLA-associated beta chains showed higher expansion and lower generation probabilities than comparable chains.

The PCR made use of 60 Vbeta and 13 Jbeta primers. Libraries were prepared by immunoSEQ multiplex PCR; TCRdb keeps only in-frame clonotypes and omits some of them. The repertoire has 110,000 to 150,000 clones, about three quarters of them found once; the top ten carry 1.6%. The sequenced sample consisted of PBMCs. V usage is TRBV6-5 and J usage is TRBJ2-5; the match to TRBD1 covers 9 bases. The clonotype comes from a woman under 40 in good health and CMV-seronegative. CDR3 protein: CASSSTGGGGETQYF. The CDR3 DNA is TGTGCCAGCAGTTCGACAGGGGGTGGGGGGGAGACCCAGTACTTC.